This T cell receptor beta chain appears in the sequencing data of a study of blood T cells in healthy people across ages. Then a second PCR, running roughly 7 to 11 cycles, was carried out with a sample-barcoded 5' primer and a J-beta primer mix. Each cDNA was tagged by a template-switch adaptor containing 12 random nucleotides. TCRdb ran MiXCR on the 5' RACE reads and lists one entry per CDR3 protein. The sample consists of under 1,000,000 distinct CDR3 sequences, about 36% of them appearing once. With regard to this clonotype: Its antigen is unidentified.

V lost 0 bases and J lost 0, with 8 bases in between. The CDR3 sequence is 16 residues long. Overall study findings and caveats: A roughly linear fall in TCR beta diversity per million T cells was seen with increasing age. No one knew whether donors had CMV, which possibly confounded expanded clonotype changes.

The TCR sequence derives from a man aged 18 to 30 in good health. The sample was blood. V and J are TRBV12-3 or TRBV12-4 and TRBJ2-2, with D possibly matching TRBD1 (5 bases). CDR3 loop: CASSLALRANTGELFF. Written as DNA, the CDR3 is TGTGCCAGCAGTTTAGCGCTCAGGGCGAACACCGGGGAGCTGTTTTTT.